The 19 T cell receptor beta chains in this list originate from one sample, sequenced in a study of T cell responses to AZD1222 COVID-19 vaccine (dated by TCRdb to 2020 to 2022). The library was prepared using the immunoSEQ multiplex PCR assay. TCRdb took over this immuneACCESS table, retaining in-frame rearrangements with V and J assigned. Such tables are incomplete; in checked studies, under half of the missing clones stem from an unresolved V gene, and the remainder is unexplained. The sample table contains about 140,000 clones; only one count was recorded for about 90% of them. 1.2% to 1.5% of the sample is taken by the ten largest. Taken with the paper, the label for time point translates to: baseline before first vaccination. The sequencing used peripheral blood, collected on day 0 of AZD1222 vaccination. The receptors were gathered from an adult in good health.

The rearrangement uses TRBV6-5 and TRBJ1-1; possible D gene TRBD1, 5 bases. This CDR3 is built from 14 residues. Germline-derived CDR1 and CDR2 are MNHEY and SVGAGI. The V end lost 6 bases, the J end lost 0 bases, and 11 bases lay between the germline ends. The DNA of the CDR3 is TGTGCCAGCAGCAGCGGGGCCCTGAACACTGAAGCTTTCTTT. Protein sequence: CASSSGALNTEAFF.

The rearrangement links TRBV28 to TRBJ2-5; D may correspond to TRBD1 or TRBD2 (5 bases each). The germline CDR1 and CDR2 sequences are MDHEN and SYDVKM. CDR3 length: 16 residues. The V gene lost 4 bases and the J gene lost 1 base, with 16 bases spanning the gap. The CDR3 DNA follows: TGTGCCAGCAGTTCCACCGGTCGGGGCGGCCAAGAGACCCAGTACTTC. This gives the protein CASSSTGRGGQETQYF. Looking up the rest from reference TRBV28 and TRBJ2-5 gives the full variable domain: DVKVTQSSRYLVKRTGEKVFLECVQDMDHENMFWYRQDPGLGLRLIYFSYDVKMKEKGDIPEGYSVSREKKERFSLILESASTNQTSMYLCASSSTGRGGQETQYFGPGTRLLVL.

CDR3 in DNA: TGTGCCAGCTCCAGTTCCGTGGTCCCCTACAATGAGCAGTTCTTC. Protein product: CASSSSVVPYNEQFF. The chain joins TRBV7-3 to TRBJ2-1; no definite D call. The CDR3 spans 15 residues. The germline V gene has CDR1 SGHTA and CDR2 FQGTGA. The germline V and J ends were trimmed by 8 bases and 2 bases, with 16 bases remaining between them. Combining the CDR3 with reference TRBV7-3 and TRBJ2-1 gives the whole variable domain GAGVSQTPSNKVTEKGKYVELRCDPISGHTALYWYRQSLGQGPEFLIYFQGTGAADDSGLPNDRFFAVRPEGSVSTLKIQRTERGDSAVYLCASSSSVVPYNEQFFGPGTRLTVL.

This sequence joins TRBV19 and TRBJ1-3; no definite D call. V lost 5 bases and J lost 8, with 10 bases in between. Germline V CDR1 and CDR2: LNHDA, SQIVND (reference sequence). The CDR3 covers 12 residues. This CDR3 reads CASSWPGHTIYF. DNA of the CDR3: TGTGCCAGTAGTTGGCCCGGACACACCATATATTTT.

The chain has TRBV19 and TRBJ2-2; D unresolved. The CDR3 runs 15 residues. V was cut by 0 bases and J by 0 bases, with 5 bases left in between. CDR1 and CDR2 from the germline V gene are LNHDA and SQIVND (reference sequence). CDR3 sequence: CASSIEGSNTGELFF. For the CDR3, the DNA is TGTGCCAGTAGTATAGAGGGATCGAACACCGGGGAGCTGTTTTTT.

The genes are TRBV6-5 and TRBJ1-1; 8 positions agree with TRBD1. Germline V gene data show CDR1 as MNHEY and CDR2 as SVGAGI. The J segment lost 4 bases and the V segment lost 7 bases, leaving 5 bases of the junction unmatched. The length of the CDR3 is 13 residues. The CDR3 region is CASTRGRGTEAFF. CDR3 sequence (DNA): TGTGCCAGCACCAGGGGGCGAGGCACTGAAGCTTTCTTT.

The CDR3 nucleotides are TGTGCCAGCAGTCAACAGGGGTTGGATTCACCCCTCCACTTT. This gives the protein CASSQQGLDSPLHF. The J gene is TRBJ1-6, the V gene TRBV6-5; the match to TRBD1 covers 7 bases. V was clipped by 5 bases and J by 8 bases; unmatched bases: 6. Germline-derived CDR1 and CDR2 are MNHEY and SVGAGI. The CDR3 loop spans 14 amino acids.

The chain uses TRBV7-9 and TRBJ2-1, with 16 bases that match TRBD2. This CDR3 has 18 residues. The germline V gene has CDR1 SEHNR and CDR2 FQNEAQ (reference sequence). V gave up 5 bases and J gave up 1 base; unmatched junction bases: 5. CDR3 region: CASSPGLAGGPSYNEQFF. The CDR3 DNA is TGTGCCAGCAGCCCGGGACTAGCGGGGGGGCCTTCCTACAATGAGCAGTTCTTC.

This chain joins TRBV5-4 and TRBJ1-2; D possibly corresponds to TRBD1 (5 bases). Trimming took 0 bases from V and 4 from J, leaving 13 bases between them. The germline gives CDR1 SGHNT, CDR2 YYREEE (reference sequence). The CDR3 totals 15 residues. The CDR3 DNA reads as TGTGCCAGCAGCTTGGCCCTGGGACCCACCTATGGCTACACCTTC. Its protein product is CASSLALGPTYGYTF.

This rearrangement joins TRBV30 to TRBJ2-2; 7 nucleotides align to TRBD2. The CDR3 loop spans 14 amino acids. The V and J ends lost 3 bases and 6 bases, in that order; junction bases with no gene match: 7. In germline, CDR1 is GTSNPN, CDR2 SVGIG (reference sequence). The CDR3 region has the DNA TGTGCCTGGAGCCCGTGGGGGAGGGCCGGGGAGCTGTTTTTT. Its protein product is CAWSPWGRAGELFF.

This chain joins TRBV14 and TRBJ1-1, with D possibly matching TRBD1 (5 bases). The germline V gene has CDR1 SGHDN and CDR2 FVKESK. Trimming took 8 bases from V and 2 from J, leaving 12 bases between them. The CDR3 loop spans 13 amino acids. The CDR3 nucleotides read TGTGCCAGCTCCGAACAGGCAAACACTGAAGCTTTCTTT. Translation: CASSEQANTEAFF.

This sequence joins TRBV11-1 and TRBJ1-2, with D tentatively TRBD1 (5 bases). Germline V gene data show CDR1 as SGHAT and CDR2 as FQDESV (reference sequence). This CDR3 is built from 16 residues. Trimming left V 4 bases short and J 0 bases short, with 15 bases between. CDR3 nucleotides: TGTGCCAGCAGCTCATCCCGGGACGGAGCTAACTATGGCTACACCTTC. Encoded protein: CASSSSRDGANYGYTF. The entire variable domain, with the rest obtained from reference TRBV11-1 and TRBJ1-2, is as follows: EAEVAQSPRYKITEKSQAVAFWCDPISGHATLYWYRQILGQGPELLVQFQDESVVDDSQLPKDRFSAERLKGVDSTLKIQPAELGDSAMYLCASSSSRDGANYGYTFGSGTRLTVV.

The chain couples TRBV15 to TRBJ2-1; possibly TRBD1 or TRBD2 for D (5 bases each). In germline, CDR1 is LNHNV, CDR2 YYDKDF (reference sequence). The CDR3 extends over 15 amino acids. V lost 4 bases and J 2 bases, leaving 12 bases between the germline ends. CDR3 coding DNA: TGTGCCACCAGCACCCCCAAGGGACCCTACAATGAGCAGTTCTTC. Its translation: CATSTPKGPYNEQFF.

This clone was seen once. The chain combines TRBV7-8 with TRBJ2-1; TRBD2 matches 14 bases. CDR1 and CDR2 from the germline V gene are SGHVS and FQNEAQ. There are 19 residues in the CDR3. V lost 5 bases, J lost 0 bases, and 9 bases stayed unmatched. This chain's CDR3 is CASSRRLAGGDSSYNEQFF. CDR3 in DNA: TGTGCCAGCAGCCGCCGACTAGCGGGGGGGGATAGCTCCTACAATGAGCAGTTCTTC.

The CDR3 reads CASSLTGGAGEKLFF. In nucleotides, the CDR3 is TGTGCCAGCAGTTTGACAGGGGGGGCAGGTGAAAAACTGTTTTTT. The chain links TRBV6-5 to TRBJ1-4; 9 nucleotides match TRBD1. The CDR3 sequence is 15 residues long. V dropped 4 bases and J dropped 7; count of bases not matched to a gene: 7. The germline V gene has CDR1 MNHEY and CDR2 SVGAGI.

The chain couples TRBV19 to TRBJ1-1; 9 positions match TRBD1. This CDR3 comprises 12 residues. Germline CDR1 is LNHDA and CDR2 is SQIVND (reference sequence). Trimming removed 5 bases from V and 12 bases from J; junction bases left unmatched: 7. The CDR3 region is CASSLGQGETFF. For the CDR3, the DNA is TGTGCCAGTAGTCTGGGACAGGGAGAGACTTTCTTT.

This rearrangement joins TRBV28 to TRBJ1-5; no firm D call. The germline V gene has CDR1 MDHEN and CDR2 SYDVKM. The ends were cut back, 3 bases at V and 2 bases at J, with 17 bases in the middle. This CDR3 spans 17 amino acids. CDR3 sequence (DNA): TGTGCCAGCAGTTTCATGGAATTGAAAGGAGGCAATCAGCCCCAGCATTTT. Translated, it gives CASSFMELKGGNQPQHF. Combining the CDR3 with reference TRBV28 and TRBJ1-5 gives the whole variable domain DVKVTQSSRYLVKRTGEKVFLECVQDMDHENMFWYRQDPGLGLRLIYFSYDVKMKEKGDIPEGYSVSREKKERFSLILESASTNQTSMYLCASSFMELKGGNQPQHFGDGTRLSIL.

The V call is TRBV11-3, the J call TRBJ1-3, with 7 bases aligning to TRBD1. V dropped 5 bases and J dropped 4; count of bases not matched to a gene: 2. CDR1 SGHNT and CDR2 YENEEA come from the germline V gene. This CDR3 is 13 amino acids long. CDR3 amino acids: CASSETGGNTIYF. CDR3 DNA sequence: TGTGCCAGCAGCGAGACAGGGGGAAACACCATATATTTT. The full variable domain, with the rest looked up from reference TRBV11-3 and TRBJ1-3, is EAGVVQSPRYKIIEKKQPVAFWCNPISGHNTLYWYLQNLGQGPELLIRYENEEAVDDSQLPKDRFSAERLKGVDSTLKIQPAELGDSAVYLCASSETGGNTIYFGEGSWLTVV.

The CDR3 loop reads CASSQWGTEAFF. Written as DNA, the CDR3 is TGCGCCAGCAGCCAGTGGGGAACTGAAGCTTTCTTT. The rearrangement uses TRBV4-1 and TRBJ1-1, with D unresolved. Germline lookup yields CDR1 MGHRA and CDR2 YSYEKL. The V end was cut by 3 bases, the J end by 5 bases, with 7 bases between. The CDR3 is 12 amino acids.